One sample yielded the 16 T cell receptor beta chains listed below, sequenced in a study of T cells in Graves' hyperthyroidism and ophthalmopathy. What was amplified from RNA transcripts were TCR beta CDR3 regions. Carried out on the TCR CDR3, a first-round RT-PCR used the HTBI primer set. MiXCR, applied by TCRdb to the multiplex PCR reads, yields one record per CDR3 protein. In the table there are 500,000 to 800,000 distinct CDR3 sequences, about 45% of which are singletons. Sequencing was done on a sample of peripheral blood or thyroid tissue (not recorded which). Receptors were obtained from an adult man with Graves' disease, either hyperthyroidism or ophthalmopathy (not recorded which).

This clonotype appeared once. V is TRBV24-1 and J is TRBJ2-7; TRBD2 might be the D (5 bases). Deletions cut 3 bases from V and 4 bases from J, with 6 bases between. CDR1 is KGHDR and CDR2 is SFDVKD in the germline V gene. The CDR3 is 12 amino acids. The CDR3 sequence: CATSDPGYEQYF. In DNA form, the CDR3 reads TGTGCCACCAGTGATCCGGGGTACGAGCAGTACTTC.

This clonotype appeared a few times. The chain recombines TRBV5-1 with TRBJ2-2; D not certain. The CDR3 totals 13 residues. The ends were cut back, 7 bases at V and 1 base at J, with 8 bases in the middle. Per germline, CDR1 SGHRS and CDR2 YFSETQ. The CDR3 region is CASWAGNTGELFF. CDR3 DNA: TGCGCCAGCTGGGCTGGGAACACCGGGGAGCTGTTTTTT.

Details on this clonotype: One end of the junction fails to match germline, which may point to a read error. This chain uses TRBV7-9 with TRBJ2-7; 7 nucleotides agree with TRBD1. CDR1 and CDR2 from the germline V gene are SEHNR and FQNEAQ (reference sequence). This CDR3 contains 14 residues. The CDR3 sequence: CASSHDRDGYGQYF. CDR3 nucleotide sequence: TGTGCCAGCAGCCACGACAGGGACGGCTACGGGCAGTACTTC. The whole variable domain, remainder taken from reference TRBV7-9 and TRBJ2-7, is DTGVSQNPRHKITKRGQNVTFRCDPISEHNRLYWYRQTLGQGPEFLTYFQNEAQLEKSRLLSDRFSAERPKGSFSTLEIQRTEQGDSAMYLCASSHDRDGYGQYFGPGTRLTVT.

There are many counts of this clonotype. This chain joins TRBV24-1 and TRBJ1-5, with 7 bases fitting TRBD1. The CDR3 is made up of 16 amino acids. V gave up 4 bases and J gave up 0 bases; unmatched junction bases: 5. Germline V gives CDR1 KGHDR, CDR2 SFDVKD. CDR3 DNA sequence: TGTGCCACCAGTGACCGGACAGGAGGTAGCAATCAGCCCCAGCATTTT. Translation gives CATSDRTGGSNQPQHF.

The table lists this clonotype with a few counts. The V and J genes are TRBV20-1 and TRBJ1-1; unclear D gene. V lost 7 bases, J lost 4 bases, and 10 bases lay in between. This CDR3 is built from 11 residues. Looked up from germline, CDR1 is DFQATT and CDR2 is SNEGSKA (reference sequence). The CDR3 loop is CSVPTVTEAFF. The CDR3 bases are TGCAGTGTTCCGACGGTCACTGAAGCTTTCTTT.

This clonotype came up many times. The J gene is TRBJ2-7, the V gene TRBV10-3, with a tentative D call TRBD1 (5 bases). This CDR3 is built from 12 residues. Germline V lookup: CDR1 ENHRY, CDR2 SYGVKD. V shed 7 bases and J shed 5 bases, with 12 bases lying between them. The DNA of the CDR3 is TGTGCCATCATAGGGGCTGGGGACGAGCAGTACTTC. Protein sequence: CAIIGAGDEQYF.

This clonotype was seen once. This may be a read error, as it is one base from a much larger clone. V gene TRBV2 combines with J gene TRBJ1-4; a weak D match, TRBD1 (5 bases). Per the germline V gene, CDR1 is SNHLY and CDR2 is FYNNEI. V was pared by 6 bases and J by 2 bases, with 7 bases between. The CDR3 runs to 13 residues. Here the CDR3 DNA reads TGTGCCAGCAGGCGGGACACTAATGAAAAACTGTTTTTT. It yields the protein CASRRDTNEKLFF.

This clonotype has ten or more counts. The chain recombines TRBV11-2 with TRBJ1-1, with D perhaps TRBD1 (6 bases). The germline V and J ends were trimmed by 5 bases and 1 base, with 11 bases remaining between them. The germline CDR1 and CDR2 sequences are SGHAT and FQNNGV. This CDR3 is built from 14 residues. The CDR3 loop reads CASSNRDKNTEAFF. Here the CDR3 DNA reads TGTGCCAGCAGCAACAGGGACAAGAACACTGAAGCTTTCTTT.

This clonotype was seen only a few times. V and J are TRBV10-3 and TRBJ2-7; 9 bases agree with TRBD1. Unmatched junction bases numbered 18, after V lost 10 bases and J lost 5 bases. The CDR3 totals 16 residues. Germline values: CDR1 ENHRY, CDR2 SYGVKD. The CDR3 reads CASSQSRDRVIHEQYF. In DNA form, the CDR3 reads TGTGCCAGCAGCCAAAGCCGGGACAGGGTGATCCACGAGCAGTACTTC.

In this sample, this clonotype turned up many times. V is TRBV7-9 and J is TRBJ1-5; 7 bases line up with TRBD1. There are 16 residues in the CDR3. The germline V gene has CDR1 SEHNR and CDR2 FQNEAQ (reference sequence). V lost 1 base and J lost 5; bases outside the gene matches: 8. For the CDR3, the DNA is TGTGCCAGCAGCTTAGGTGGCAGGGGGGTGCATCAGCCCCAGCATTTT. Protein: CASSLGGRGVHQPQHF.

V gene TRBV29-1 combines with J gene TRBJ1-1; D uncertain. The CDR3 length is 11 residues. V was trimmed by 6 bases and J by 7 bases, leaving 12 bases between them. The germline V gene encodes CDR1 SQVTM and CDR2 ANQGSEA. CDR3 bases: TGCAGCGTGGGAGTCGGACTTGAAGCTTTCTTT. This gives the protein CSVGVGLEAFF. Variable domain in full (rest from reference TRBV29-1 and TRBJ1-1): SAVISQKPSRDICQRGTSLTIQCQVDSQVTMMFWYRQQPGQSLTLIATANQGSEATYESGFVIDKFPISRPNLTFSTLTVSNMSPEDSSIYLCSVGVGLEAFFGQGTRLTVV.

To note about this clonotype: A much larger clone lies a single base off, so this may be a read error. The chain is built from TRBV29-1 and TRBJ1-4; D remains ambiguous. The germline CDR1 and CDR2 sequences are SQVTM and ANQGSEA. Trimming took 1 base from V and 10 from J, leaving 4 bases between them. The CDR3 consists of 10 residues. The CDR3 DNA follows: TGCAGCGTTGAAGGGGGAAAACTGTTTTTT. Translating gives CSVEGGKLFF.

The V gene is TRBV7-2, the J gene TRBJ2-7; no reliable D call. The CDR3 has 14 amino acids. V was pared by 7 bases and J by 0 bases, with 13 bases between. The germline V gene has CDR1 SGHTA and CDR2 FQGNSA. The CDR3 sequence is CASTSGPYSYEQYF. The CDR3 bases are TGTGCCAGCACATCCGGACCCTACTCCTACGAGCAGTACTTC.

There are a few counts of this clonotype. The chain employs TRBV12-3 or TRBV12-4 and TRBJ1-5, with 7 bases aligning to TRBD1. Unmatched junction bases numbered 5, after V lost 6 bases and J lost 3 bases. The CDR3 has 14 amino acids. This chain's CDR3 is CASSFDRANQPQHF. CDR3 bases: TGTGCCAGCAGCTTTGACAGGGCCAATCAGCCCCAGCATTTT.

The chain recombines TRBV20-1 with TRBJ2-3; D unclear. Germline values: CDR1 DFQATT, CDR2 SNEGSKA (reference sequence). This CDR3 spans 14 amino acids. Trimming stripped 5 bases from V and 4 bases from J, with 16 bases between. In nucleotides, the CDR3 is TGCAGTGCTCGCAATTCCGTTCGCGCAGATACGCAGTATTTT. It yields the protein CSARNSVRADTQYF.

This clonotype appeared many times. Here the CDR3 DNA reads TGTGCCAGCAGCACACCGGGACGGCATTATAATTCACCCCTCCACTTT. Encoded protein: CASSTPGRHYNSPLHF. V gene TRBV7-3 combines with J gene TRBJ1-6, with D maybe TRBD1 (5 bases). CDR1 and CDR2 (germline): SGHTA, FQGTGA. The CDR3 runs 16 residues. Trimming left V 5 bases short and J 4 bases short, with 15 bases between. Combining the CDR3 with reference TRBV7-3 and TRBJ1-6 gives the whole variable domain GAGVSQTPSNKVTEKGKYVELRCDPISGHTALYWYRQSLGQGPEFLIYFQGTGAADDSGLPNDRFFAVRPEGSVSTLKIQRTERGDSAVYLCASSTPGRHYNSPLHFGNGTRLTVT.